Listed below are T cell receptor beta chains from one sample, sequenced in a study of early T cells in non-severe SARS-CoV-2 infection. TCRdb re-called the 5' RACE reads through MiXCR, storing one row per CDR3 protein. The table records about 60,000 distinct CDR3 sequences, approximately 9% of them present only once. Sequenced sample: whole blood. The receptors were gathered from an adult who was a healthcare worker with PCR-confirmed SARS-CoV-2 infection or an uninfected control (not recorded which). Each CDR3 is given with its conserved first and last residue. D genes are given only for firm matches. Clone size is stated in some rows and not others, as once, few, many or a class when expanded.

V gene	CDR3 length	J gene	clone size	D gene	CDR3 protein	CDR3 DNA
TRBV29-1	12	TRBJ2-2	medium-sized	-	CSVLPGTGELFF	TGCAGCGTCCTCCCGGGAACCGGGGAGCTGTTTTTT
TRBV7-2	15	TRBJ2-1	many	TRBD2	CASSLGLAGGNEQFF	TGTGCCAGCAGCCTTGGACTAGCGGGAGGCAATGAGCAGTTCTTC
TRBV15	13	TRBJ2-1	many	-	CATSRDHADEQFF	TGTGCCACCAGCAGAGATCACGCGGATGAGCAGTTCTTC
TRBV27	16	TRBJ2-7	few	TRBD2	CASSFTPLAGPHEQYF	TGTGCCAGCAGTTTCACCCCACTAGCGGGACCCCACGAGCAGTACTTC
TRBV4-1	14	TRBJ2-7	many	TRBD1	CASSSPTGAREQYF	TGCGCCAGCAGCTCGCCGACAGGGGCAAGGGAGCAGTACTTC
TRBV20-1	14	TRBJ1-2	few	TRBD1	CSARDRDRPYGYTF	TGCAGTGCTAGAGATAGGGACAGGCCCTATGGCTACACCTTC
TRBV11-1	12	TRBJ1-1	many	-	CASSKGVAEAFF	TGTGCCAGCAGCAAGGGTGTCGCTGAAGCTTTCTTT
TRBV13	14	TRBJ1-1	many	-	CASSQRTGITEAFF	TGTGCCAGCAGCCAACGGACTGGGATCACTGAAGCTTTCTTT
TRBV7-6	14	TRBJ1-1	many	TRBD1	CASSLGTGPTKAFF	TGTGCCAGCAGCTTAGGGACAGGGCCGACTAAAGCTTTCTTT
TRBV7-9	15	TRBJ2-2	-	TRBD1	CASSPLGQVTGELFF	TGTGCCAGCAGCCCCCTGGGACAGGTCACCGGGGAGCTGTTTTTT
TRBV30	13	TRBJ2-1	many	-	CAWRTSRRYEQFF	TGTGCCTGGAGAACTAGCCGGAGGTATGAGCAGTTCTTC
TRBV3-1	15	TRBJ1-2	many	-	CASSPHGAGSYGYTF	TGTGCCAGCAGCCCCCATGGCGCAGGGAGCTATGGCTACACCTTC
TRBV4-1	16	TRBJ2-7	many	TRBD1	CASSQPSRQGAYEQYF	TGCGCCAGCAGCCAACCTTCTCGACAGGGGGCCTACGAGCAGTACTTC
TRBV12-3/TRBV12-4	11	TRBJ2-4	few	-	CASSLGDIQYF	TGTGCCAGCAGTTTAGGGGACATTCAGTACTTC
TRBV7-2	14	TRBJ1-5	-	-	CASSYTDSNQPQHF	TGTGCCAGCAGTTACACGGATAGCAATCAGCCCCAGCATTTT
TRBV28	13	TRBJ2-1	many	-	CASSVDSYNEQFF	TGTGCCAGCAGTGTGGACTCCTACAATGAGCAGTTCTTC
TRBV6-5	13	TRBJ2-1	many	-	CASSYSLGREQFF	TGTGCCAGCAGTTACTCTTTGGGGCGTGAGCAGTTCTTC
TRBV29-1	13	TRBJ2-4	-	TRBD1	CSVDGQGTDIQYF	TGCAGCGTTGATGGACAGGGAACGGACATTCAGTACTTC
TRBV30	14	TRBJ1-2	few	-	CAWSAKAPNYGYTF	TGTGCCTGGAGTGCGAAAGCTCCTAACTATGGCTACACCTTC
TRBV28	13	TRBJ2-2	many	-	CASTGSGTGELFF	TGTGCCAGCACCGGGAGTGGCACCGGGGAGCTGTTTTTT
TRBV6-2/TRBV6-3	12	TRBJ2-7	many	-	CASSDSLYEQYF	TGTGCCAGCAGTGACAGCTTATACGAGCAGTACTTC
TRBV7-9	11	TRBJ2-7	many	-	CATGLGYEQYF	TGTGCCACCGGCCTAGGCTACGAGCAGTACTTC
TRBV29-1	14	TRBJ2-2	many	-	CSVRMATNTGELFF	TGCAGCGTTAGGATGGCGACGAACACCGGGGAGCTGTTTTTT
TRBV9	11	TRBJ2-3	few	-	CASSARDTQYF	TGTGCCAGCAGCGCAAGAGATACGCAGTATTTT
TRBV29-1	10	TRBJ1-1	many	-	CSVTTAEAFF	TGCAGCGTTACGACAGCTGAAGCTTTCTTT
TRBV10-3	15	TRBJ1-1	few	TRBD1	CAISGDRGLGTEAFF	TGTGCCATCAGTGGGGACAGGGGGCTCGGCACTGAAGCTTTCTTT
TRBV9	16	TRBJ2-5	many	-	CASSPGAVRTQETQYF	TGTGCCAGCTCACCTGGGGCAGTACGCACCCAAGAGACCCAGTACTTC
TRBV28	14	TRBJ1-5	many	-	CASMSVRVKQPQHF	TGTGCCAGCATGTCGGTTAGGGTTAAACAGCCCCAGCATTTT
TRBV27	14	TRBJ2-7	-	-	CASSLWARETEQYF	TGTGCCAGCAGTTTATGGGCCAGGGAGACCGAGCAGTACTTC
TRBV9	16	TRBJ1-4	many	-	CASSPAGTRANEKLFF	TGTGCCAGCAGCCCAGCCGGGACGCGGGCTAATGAAAAACTGTTTTTT
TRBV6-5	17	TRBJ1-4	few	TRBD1	CASSYTGGAWTNEKLFF	TGTGCCAGCAGTTACACAGGGGGCGCGTGGACTAATGAAAAACTGTTTTTT
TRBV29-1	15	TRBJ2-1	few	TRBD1	CSVDPYRGPYNEQFF	TGCAGCGTGGACCCATACAGGGGACCCTACAATGAGCAGTTCTTC
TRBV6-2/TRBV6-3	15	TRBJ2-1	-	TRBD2	CASSYSLAGVREQFF	TGTGCCAGCAGTTACAGTCTAGCGGGAGTACGGGAGCAGTTCTTC
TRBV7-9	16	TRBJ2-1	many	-	CASSLAIPSPSNEQFF	TGTGCCAGCAGCTTAGCGATACCTAGCCCAAGCAATGAGCAGTTCTTC
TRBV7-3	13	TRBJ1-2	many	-	CASSADRNYGYTF	TGTGCCAGCAGCGCAGACAGGAACTATGGCTACACCTTC
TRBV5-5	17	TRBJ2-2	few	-	CASTLRPLVPNTGELFF	TGTGCCAGCACCCTCAGGCCCCTCGTCCCGAACACCGGGGAGCTGTTTTTT
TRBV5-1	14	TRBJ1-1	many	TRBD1	CASGFQGADTEAFF	TGCGCCAGCGGATTCCAGGGGGCTGACACTGAAGCTTTCTTT
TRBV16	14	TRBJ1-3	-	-	CASSPTRTGNTIYF	TGTGCCAGCAGCCCTACAAGGACTGGAAACACCATATATTTT
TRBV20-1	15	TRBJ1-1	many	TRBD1	CRATGTGNTGTEAFF	TGCAGGGCAACCGGGACAGGGAACACTGGAACTGAAGCTTTCTTT
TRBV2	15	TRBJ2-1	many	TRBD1	CASKQDRGRYNEQFF	TGTGCCAGCAAGCAAGACAGGGGGCGATACAATGAGCAGTTCTTC
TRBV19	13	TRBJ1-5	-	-	CASSIAAGQPQHF	TGTGCCAGTAGTATAGCGGCGGGGCAGCCCCAGCATTTT
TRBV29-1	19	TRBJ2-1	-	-	CSVEDQIAAMARPYNEQFF	TGCAGCGTTGAAGATCAAATCGCTGCCATGGCTCGACCTTACAATGAGCAGTTCTTC
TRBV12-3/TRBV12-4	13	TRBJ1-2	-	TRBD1	CASSPTGTYGYTF	TGTGCCAGCAGCCCGACAGGGACCTATGGCTACACCTTC
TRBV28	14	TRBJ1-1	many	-	CASSLAPKNTEAFF	TGTGCCAGCAGTTTAGCACCTAAAAACACTGAAGCTTTCTTT
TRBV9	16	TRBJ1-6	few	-	CASSVADQLYNSPLHF	TGTGCCAGCAGCGTAGCAGACCAACTCTATAATTCACCCCTCCACTTT